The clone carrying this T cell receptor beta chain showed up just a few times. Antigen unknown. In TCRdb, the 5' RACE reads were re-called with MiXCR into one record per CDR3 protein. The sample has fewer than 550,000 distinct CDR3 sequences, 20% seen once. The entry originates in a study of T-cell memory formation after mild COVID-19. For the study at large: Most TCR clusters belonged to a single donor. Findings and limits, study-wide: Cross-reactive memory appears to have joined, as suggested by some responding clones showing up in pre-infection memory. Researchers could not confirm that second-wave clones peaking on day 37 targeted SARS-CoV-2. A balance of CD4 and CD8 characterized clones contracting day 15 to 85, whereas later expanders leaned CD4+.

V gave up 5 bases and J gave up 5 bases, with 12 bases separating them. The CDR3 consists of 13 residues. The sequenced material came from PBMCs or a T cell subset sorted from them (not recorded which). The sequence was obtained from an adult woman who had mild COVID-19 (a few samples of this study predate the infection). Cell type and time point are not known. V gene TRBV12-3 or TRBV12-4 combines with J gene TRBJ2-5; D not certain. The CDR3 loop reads CASSPNHGETQYF. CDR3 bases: TGTGCCAGCAGTCCCAATCACGGGGAGACCCAGTACTTC.